This T cell receptor (beta chain) was recorded in a study of T cells in Graves' hyperthyroidism and ophthalmopathy. Study-wide background: Peripheral blood was secured at the point of initial diagnosis, before any treatment.

This clonotype was detected only a few times. Patients aged 18 to 65 had newly diagnosed hyperthyroidism that had lasted under 2 months. Pregnant or lactating patients were excluded, as were those with uncontrolled infection or other autoimmune disease. Fresh 10 ml peripheral blood yielded PBMCs. Trimming pared 5 bases from V and 4 bases from J, leaving 11 bases between. The germline CDR1 and CDR2 sequences are LNHDA and SQIVND (reference sequence). The CDR3 is made up of 14 amino acids. The investigators amplified TCR beta CDR3 regions from RNA transcripts. The primer set for the first-round RT-PCR of the TCR CDR3 was HTBI. TCRdb reprocessed the multiplex PCR reads with MiXCR, giving one entry per CDR3 protein. The sample contains about 290,000 distinct CDR3 sequences, roughly 13% of which appear only once.

Input material: blood. The sequence was collected from a middle-aged woman with Graves' hyperthyroidism. This sequence joins TRBV19 and TRBJ2-2; D is perhaps TRBD1 (6 bases). CDR3 nucleotides: TGTGCCAGTAGTTCCCCAGGGGTCACCGGGGAGCTGTTTTTT. This gives the protein CASSSPGVTGELFF.